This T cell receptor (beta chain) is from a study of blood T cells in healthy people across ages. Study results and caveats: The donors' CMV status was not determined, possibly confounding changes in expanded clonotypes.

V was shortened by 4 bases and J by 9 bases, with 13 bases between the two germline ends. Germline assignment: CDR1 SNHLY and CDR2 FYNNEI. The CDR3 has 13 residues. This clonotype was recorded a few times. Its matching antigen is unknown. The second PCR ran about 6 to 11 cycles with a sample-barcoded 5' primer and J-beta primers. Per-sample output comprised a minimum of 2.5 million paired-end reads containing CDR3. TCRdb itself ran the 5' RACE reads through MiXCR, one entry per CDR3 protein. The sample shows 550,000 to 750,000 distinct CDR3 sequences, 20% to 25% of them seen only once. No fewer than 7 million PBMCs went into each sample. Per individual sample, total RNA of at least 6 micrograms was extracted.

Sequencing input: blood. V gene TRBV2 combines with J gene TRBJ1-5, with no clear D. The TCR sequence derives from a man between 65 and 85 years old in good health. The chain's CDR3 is CASSGYRGWPQHF. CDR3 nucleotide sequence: TGTGCCAGCAGTGGATACCGGGGTTGGCCCCAGCATTTT.